These T cell receptor beta chains were read from a single sample in a study of T-cell memory formation after mild COVID-19. Each CDR3 protein gets one entry after TCRdb re-called the 5' RACE reads with MiXCR. Here the sample spans approximately 400,000 distinct CDR3 sequences, roughly 24% being singletons. The sample taken for sequencing was PBMCs or a T cell subset sorted from them (not recorded which). The receptors come from an adult woman who had mild COVID-19 (a few samples of this study predate the infection). Cell type and time point are not known. The CDR3 runs from the conserved cysteine through the conserved F or W. The order of the fields is D gene, J gene, V gene, clone size, CDR3 DNA, CDR3 protein. A D gene is named only where the DNA matches it firmly. The listing skips clone size in some rows; elsewhere it reads once, few, many or a size class.

>TRBD2|TRBJ2-5|TRBV9|.
TGTGCCAGCAGCGTGAGCGGGGGGGGAGGGGAGACCCAGTACTTC
CASSVSGGGGETQYF
>.|TRBJ2-3|TRBV12-3/TRBV12-4|few
TGTGCCAGCAGTTTAGCGGGGGTCAGCACAGATACGCAGTATTTT
CASSLAGVSTDTQYF
>.|TRBJ2-7|TRBV5-6|many
TGTGCCAGCAGCCCTGGGCGAGGCCACTACGAGCAGTACTTC
CASSPGRGHYEQYF
>TRBD1|TRBJ2-3|TRBV11-3|many
TGTGCCAGCAGCTCCCGGACAGGGATAGATACGCAGTATTTT
CASSSRTGIDTQYF
>.|TRBJ1-3|TRBV20-1|.
TGCAGTGCTAGAGACGGCCCGGCGGGGGGAAACACCATATATTTT
CSARDGPAGGNTIYF
>.|TRBJ1-4|TRBV4-3|few
TGCGCCAGCAGCCAAGATCCAGACAGACTTAATGAAAAACTGTTTTTT
CASSQDPDRLNEKLFF
>.|TRBJ2-7|TRBV4-2|.
TGTGCCAGCAGCCAAGCGGGCGGGGTAAACTACGAGCAGTACTTC
CASSQAGGVNYEQYF
>TRBD2|TRBJ2-7|TRBV30|.
TGTGCCTGGAGTGTGGGAGGGGTCCCGTACGAGCAGTACTTC
CAWSVGGVPYEQYF
>TRBD2|TRBJ2-3|TRBV7-2|.
TGTGCCAGCAGCTTAGTGGCGGGGGGCCACACAGATACGCAGTATTTT
CASSLVAGGHTDTQYF
>TRBD1|TRBJ2-3|TRBV29-1|few
TGCAGCGCCCGGGGTTTCGGAGGGGACAGGGGGCATGGTCCCCGCACAGATACGCAGTATTTT
CSARGFGGDRGHGPRTDTQYF
>.|TRBJ2-7|TRBV15|few
TGTGCCACCAGCAGGGCTCTGTCGCCCGCCGAGCAGTACTTC
CATSRALSPAEQYF
>.|TRBJ2-5|TRBV7-9|.
TGTGCCAGCAGCCCGTTCGGGACGGCGCAAGAGACCCAGTACTTC
CASSPFGTAQETQYF
>.|TRBJ2-3|TRBV3-1|many
TGTGCCAGCAGCCAAGCCGACATCTTGAATACGCAGTATTTT
CASSQADILNTQYF
>.|TRBJ1-2|TRBV3-1|.
TGTGCCAGCCGCCCTAATAAGGACTATGGCTACACCTTC
CASRPNKDYGYTF
>.|TRBJ1-2|TRBV6-2/TRBV6-3|.
TGTGCCAGCAGTCGCCTTATCGACCCGTCGAACTATGGCTACACCTTC
CASSRLIDPSNYGYTF
>.|TRBJ1-1|TRBV5-1|.
TGCGCCAGCAGTTCAACACTAACGCCGGCCGCTTTCTTT
CASSSTLTPAAFF
>.|TRBJ2-7|TRBV15|few
TGTGCCACCAGCAGAGATCGGGGACTCTCCTACGAGCAGTACTTC
CATSRDRGLSYEQYF
>.|TRBJ1-2|TRBV5-8|few
TGTGCCAGCAGCTTGCCTTTAGACACGTACTATGGCTACACCTTC
CASSLPLDTYYGYTF
>.|TRBJ1-4|TRBV12-3/TRBV12-4|few
TGTGCCAGCAGTTTCGACAGGCTTGAAAAACTGTTTTTT
CASSFDRLEKLFF
>.|TRBJ2-1|TRBV7-6|.
TGTGCCAGCAGCCCCCGCGGGGACCCCTCCTACAATGAGCAGTTCTTC
CASSPRGDPSYNEQFF